This passage covers 28 T cell receptor beta chains from one sample sequenced in a study of blood T cell repertoires in COVID-19. TCRdb's copy holds only in-frame clones and misses some; the assay was immunoSEQ multiplex PCR. The repertoire holds about 270,000 clones, approximately 86% seen once, with under 3% in the top ten. Sequenced input: PBMCs or T cells enriched from blood (not recorded which). These receptors were collected from a woman in her late teens or twenties who had recovered from COVID-19.

This clone has more than one count but fewer than ten. The rearrangement links TRBV27 to TRBJ2-3; no reliable D call. The V end was cut by 4 bases, the J end by 7 bases, with 9 bases between. The germline CDR1 and CDR2 sequences are MNHEY and SMNVEV (reference sequence). The CDR3 has 12 residues. The CDR3 sequence is CASSSQPNTQYF. CDR3 nucleotides: TGTGCCAGCAGTTCACAACCGAATACGCAGTATTTT.

This chain connects TRBV4-1 to TRBJ1-5, with unresolved D. From germline, CDR1 is MGHRA and CDR2 YSYEKL. Trimming removed 2 bases from V and 2 bases from J, with 4 bases in between. This CDR3 has 13 amino acids. The CDR3 here is CASSQSGNQPQHF. The CDR3 coding sequence is TGCGCCAGCAGCCAATCAGGCAATCAGCCCCAGCATTTT.

This sequence joins TRBV5-6 and TRBJ2-1; 11 positions agree with TRBD1. This CDR3 is 15 amino acids long. The V gene's germline CDR1 is SGHDT and CDR2 YYEEEE. J gave up 6 bases and V 0 bases, and 2 bases lay outside the gene matches. CDR3 sequence (DNA): TGTGCCAGCAGCTTGGGCGGGACAGGGGGCAATGAGCAGTTCTTC. Amino acid sequence: CASSLGGTGGNEQFF.

This chain links TRBV28 with TRBJ1-2, with TRBD1 matching over 7 bases. V dropped 6 bases and J dropped 5; count of bases not matched to a gene: 18. The CDR3 runs 17 residues. CDR1 is MDHEN and CDR2 is SYDVKM in the germline V gene. The chain's CDR3 is CASRDPLKDRPTYGYTF. The CDR3 region has the DNA TGTGCCAGCAGAGACCCTCTTAAGGACAGGCCCACTTATGGCTACACCTTC.

The gene calls are TRBV3-1 (or the pseudogene TRBV3-2) and TRBJ2-3, with D hard to call. CDR1 is LGHDT and CDR2 is YNNKEL in the germline V gene (reference sequence). V lost 6 bases, J lost 0 bases, and 7 bases lay in between. The CDR3 extends over 13 amino acids. The CDR3 reads CASSFLSTDTQYF. In nucleotides, the CDR3 is TGTGCCAGCAGTTTCCTCAGCACAGATACGCAGTATTTT.

V gene TRBV28 combines with J gene TRBJ1-4, with TRBD1 identical over 7 bases. The CDR3 runs to 16 residues. J lost 7 bases, V lost 1 base, and 9 bases had no gene match. The germline V gene encodes CDR1 MDHEN and CDR2 SYDVKM. The CDR3 reads CASSLFLTGPSEKLFF. The CDR3 nucleotides are TGTGCCAGCAGTTTATTCCTGACAGGGCCAAGTGAAAAACTGTTTTTT.

This chain joins TRBV30 and TRBJ2-1; D call uncertain. V was shortened by 0 bases and J by 4 bases, with 4 bases between the two germline ends. The length of the CDR3 is 12 residues. Germline V gene sequence: CDR1 GTSNPN, CDR2 SVGIG (reference sequence). This CDR3 is CAWSVSYNEQFF. The CDR3 DNA follows: TGTGCCTGGAGTGTCAGTTACAATGAGCAGTTCTTC.

A single count supports this clone. This sequence joins TRBV27 and TRBJ1-4, with TRBD1 identical over 7 bases. Germline V gives CDR1 MNHEY, CDR2 SMNVEV (reference sequence). J lost 0 bases, V lost 6 bases, and 10 bases had no gene match. The CDR3 has 17 residues. The CDR3 loop reads CASSQGRGVSTNEKLFF. The CDR3 coding sequence is TGTGCCAGCAGCCAAGGCAGGGGGGTGTCAACTAATGAAAAACTGTTTTTT.

The V call is TRBV19, the J call TRBJ2-7; 9 positions agree with TRBD1. The V gene's germline CDR1 is LNHDA and CDR2 SQIVND (reference sequence). After removal of 6 bases from V and 3 bases from J, the junction contained 12 bases not matched to a gene. There are 16 residues in the CDR3. CDR3 DNA: TGTGCCAGTAGCGCCCTGGCCGGACAGGGGCTCTACGAGCAGTACTTC. This gives the protein CASSALAGQGLYEQYF. Together with reference TRBV19 and TRBJ2-7, the CDR3 gives the full variable domain: DGGITQSPKYLFRKEGQNVTLSCEQNLNHDAMYWYRQDPGQGLRLIYYSQIVNDFQKGDIAEGYSVSREKKESFPLTVTSAQKNPTAFYLCASSALAGQGLYEQYFGPGTRLTVT.

This chain uses TRBV6-1 with TRBJ1-4, with D unresolved. The germline gives CDR1 MNHNS, CDR2 SASEGT. The CDR3 is 17 amino acids. The V and J ends lost 1 base and 0 bases respectively, with 12 bases between them. The CDR3 DNA follows: TGTGCCAGCAGTGAAGTGGGAGGCTTAGCAACTAATGAAAAACTGTTTTTT. Residues: CASSEVGGLATNEKLFF.

The chain joins TRBV4-3 to TRBJ1-6, with TRBD1 as a possible D gene (5 bases). Trimming cost V 0 bases and J 9 bases, with 12 bases left between them. The CDR3 consists of 15 residues. Germline values: CDR1 LGHNA, CDR2 YSLEER. CDR3 in DNA: TGCGCCAGCAGCCAAGATTGGGACTTTAGTTCACCCCTCCACTTT. It encodes CASSQDWDFSSPLHF.

The genes are TRBV2 and TRBJ2-5; no firm D call. The CDR3 consists of 16 residues. The V and J ends lost 0 bases and 0 bases respectively, with 11 bases between them. The germline CDR1 and CDR2 sequences are SNHLY and FYNNEI. In nucleotides, the CDR3 is TGTGCCAGCAGTGAAGCCGCAGACACCTACCAAGAGACCCAGTACTTC. Amino acids: CASSEAADTYQETQYF.

In its sample, this clone was seen a few times. V and J are TRBV11-2 and TRBJ2-7; 8 bases map to TRBD1. The CDR3 consists of 16 residues. Unmatched junction bases numbered 11, after V lost 4 bases and J lost 3 bases. The germline V gene has CDR1 SGHAT and CDR2 FQNNGV. CDR3 DNA sequence: TGTGCCAGCAGCTACGCCGGACAGGGTGTTGGCTACGAGCAGTACTTC. Its protein is CASSYAGQGVGYEQYF.

The chain carries TRBV5-4 and TRBJ1-2; D possibly corresponds to TRBD1 (5 bases). The CDR3 contains 16 residues. The V gene lost 0 bases and the J gene lost 6 bases, with 18 bases spanning the gap. Germline V CDR1 and CDR2: SGHNT, YYREEE (reference sequence). The CDR3 sequence is CASSLGSGGSYDGYTF. The CDR3 bases are TGTGCCAGCAGCTTGGGGTCTGGGGGGTCGTACGATGGCTACACCTTC.

The chain uses TRBV11-2 and TRBJ2-7, with D perhaps TRBD2 (5 bases). The CDR3 is 15 residues long. Trimming stripped 1 base from V and 2 bases from J, with 12 bases between. Germline V lookup: CDR1 SGHAT, CDR2 FQNNGV. In nucleotides, the CDR3 is TGTGCCAGCAGCTTAGGAGTCCTAGCAGCCTACGAGCAGTACTTC. Protein sequence: CASSLGVLAAYEQYF.

This chain links TRBV27 with TRBJ1-4, with TRBD1 matching over 8 bases. This CDR3 is built from 14 residues. Germline CDR1 is MNHEY and CDR2 is SMNVEV (reference sequence). J lost 6 bases, V lost 5 bases, and 5 bases had no gene match. The CDR3 nucleotides read TGTGCCAGCAGTGTGACAGGGGAGGATGAAAAACTGTTTTTT. Its translation is CASSVTGEDEKLFF.

This clone has only one observation. This chain uses TRBV5-4 with TRBJ2-7; possibly TRBD1 for D (6 bases). The V end was cut by 3 bases, the J end by 5 bases, with 18 bases between. CDR1 is SGHNT, CDR2 YYREEE, per germline (reference sequence). The CDR3 has 15 residues. CDR3 nucleotides: TGTGCCAGCAGCTCCCGGAACAGGGTTGCAGACGAGCAGTACTTC. Protein sequence: CASSSRNRVADEQYF.

This chain links TRBV30 with TRBJ1-4; D unclear. In germline, CDR1 is GTSNPN, CDR2 SVGIG (reference sequence). The ends were cut back, 2 bases at V and 3 bases at J, with 7 bases in the middle. This CDR3 spans 13 amino acids. The CDR3 DNA follows: TGTGCCTGGAGTAGGCAGGCTAATGAAAAACTGTTTTTT. It specifies CAWSRQANEKLFF.

This chain links TRBV11-3 with TRBJ2-1; 14 bases match TRBD2. In germline, CDR1 is SGHNT, CDR2 YENEEA. The V and J ends lost 5 bases and 4 bases, in that order; junction bases with no gene match: 4. The CDR3 is 16 residues long. CDR3 sequence: CASSPGTSGGYNEQFF. CDR3 bases: TGTGCCAGCAGCCCCGGGACTAGCGGGGGATACAATGAGCAGTTCTTC. The full variable domain, in which reference TRBV11-3 and TRBJ2-1 provide the parts outside the CDR3, is EAGVVQSPRYKIIEKKQPVAFWCNPISGHNTLYWYLQNLGQGPELLIRYENEEAVDDSQLPKDRFSAERLKGVDSTLKIQPAELGDSAVYLCASSPGTSGGYNEQFFGPGTRLTVL.

The rearrangement uses TRBV10-3 and TRBJ2-7, with unresolved D. CDR3 length equals 15 residues. CDR1 is ENHRY and CDR2 is SYGVKD in the germline V gene. Trimming took off 0 bases at V and 4 bases at J, with 13 bases between the two ends. The CDR3 spells CAISESVETSYEQYF. The CDR3 nucleotides read TGTGCCATCAGTGAGTCGGTGGAGACTTCGTACGAGCAGTACTTC.

The V call is TRBV29-1, the J call TRBJ2-3; 7 positions match TRBD1. There are 12 residues in the CDR3. The ends lost 2 bases at V and 5 bases at J; junction bases unmatched: 1. CDR1 is SQVTM, CDR2 ANQGSEA, per germline. In nucleotides, the CDR3 is TGCAGCGTTGAAAGGGGGCAAGATACGCAGTATTTT. This gives the protein CSVERGQDTQYF.

V gene TRBV12-2 combines with J gene TRBJ2-2; TRBD1, the D gene given by the table, was not confirmed from the DNA. TRBV12-2 has pseudogene status. There are 18 residues in the CDR3. CDR3 residues: CASRLICVQGVNTGELFF. Here the CDR3 DNA reads TGTGCAAGTCGCTTAATCTGCGTACAGGGGGTGAACACCGGGGAGCTGTTTTTT.

The CDR3 nucleotides read TGTGCCAGCAGCCAAGGACAGGTCCCGACCTACGAGCAGTACTTC. This translates into CASSQGQVPTYEQYF. V is TRBV3-1 (or the pseudogene TRBV3-2) and J is TRBJ2-7; the D gene is possibly TRBD1 (6 bases). Germline V gene data show CDR1 as LGHDT and CDR2 as YNNKEL (reference sequence). The CDR3 runs 15 residues. With 1 base removed from V and 2 bases from J, the gap between germline ends came to 12 bases.

J is TRBJ2-5 and V is TRBV4-3; D may be TRBD2 (7 bases). The CDR3 contains 16 residues. The V end lost 0 bases, the J end lost 5 bases, and 16 bases lay between the germline ends. The V gene's germline CDR1 is LGHNA and CDR2 YSLEER. CDR3 sequence reads: CASSQDQGRVRETQYF. The CDR3 nucleotides read TGCGCCAGCAGCCAAGATCAGGGGAGGGTACGGGAGACCCAGTACTTC.

The chain uses TRBV6-5 and TRBJ2-3, with TRBD2 matching over 11 bases. In germline, CDR1 is MNHEY, CDR2 SVGAGI. The CDR3 length is 16 residues. V trimming: 2 bases; J trimming: 8 bases; junction bases outside the gene matches: 9. Written as DNA, the CDR3 is TGTGCCAGCAGTTACCGCCTAGCGGGAGGAGGGGGTACGCAGTATTTT. Its protein product is CASSYRLAGGGGTQYF.

The chain uses TRBV19 and TRBJ2-3; D perhaps matches TRBD2 (6 bases). CDR3 size: 16 residues. The germline CDR1 and CDR2 sequences are LNHDA and SQIVND (reference sequence). The ends were cut back, 5 bases at V and 1 base at J, with 16 bases in the middle. The CDR3 spells CASSALRLAGTDTQYF. In nucleotides, the CDR3 is TGTGCCAGTAGTGCGCTCCGGTTAGCGGGCACAGATACGCAGTATTTT.

This clone appeared a single time. The rearrangement joins TRBV6-5 to TRBJ1-5; D gene unclear. This CDR3 region has 14 residues. Trimming stripped 5 bases from V and 2 bases from J, with 10 bases between. From germline, CDR1 is MNHEY and CDR2 SVGAGI. CDR3: CASSPGRGNQPQHF. In DNA, the CDR3 is TGTGCCAGCAGTCCCGGGCGGGGCAATCAGCCCCAGCATTTT.

V gene TRBV10-1 combines with J gene TRBJ2-7, with 10 bases aligning to TRBD2. The CDR3 extends over 16 amino acids. The J segment lost 6 bases and the V segment lost 1 base, leaving 9 bases of the junction unmatched. Germline values: CDR1 WNHNN, CDR2 SYGVQD (reference sequence). CDR3 bases: TGCGCCAGCAGTGAGTTCCGGACTAGCGGCTTACTCGAGCAGTACTTC. Encoded protein: CASSEFRTSGLLEQYF.